This T cell receptor (beta chain) was observed in a study of T cells in Graves' hyperthyroidism and ophthalmopathy. Diagnoses used clinical symptoms, serum thyroxine and TRAb, thyroid ultrasound and orbital computed tomography. This clonotype was counted many times. The germline V gene encodes CDR1 LGHDT and CDR2 YNNKEL (reference sequence). The V and J ends lost 4 bases and 13 bases, in that order; junction bases with no gene match: 12. There are 14 residues in the CDR3. RNA transcripts provided the source from which TCR beta CDR3 regions were amplified. The TCR CDR3 was amplified in a first-round RT-PCR using the HTBI primer set. TCRdb reprocessed the multiplex PCR reads via MiXCR and lists one record per CDR3 protein. The table lists around 600,000 distinct CDR3 sequences, approximately 15% of them singletons, with roughly 7% in the top ten.

The chain combines TRBV3-1 with TRBJ2-1, with 8 bases lining up with TRBD2. The receptor was derived from a young woman with Graves' ophthalmopathy. Sequenced material: blood. The CDR3 sequence: CASSPIVVSGSQFF. CDR3 bases: TGTGCCAGCAGCCCCATTGTAGTAAGCGGGAGTCAGTTCTTC.